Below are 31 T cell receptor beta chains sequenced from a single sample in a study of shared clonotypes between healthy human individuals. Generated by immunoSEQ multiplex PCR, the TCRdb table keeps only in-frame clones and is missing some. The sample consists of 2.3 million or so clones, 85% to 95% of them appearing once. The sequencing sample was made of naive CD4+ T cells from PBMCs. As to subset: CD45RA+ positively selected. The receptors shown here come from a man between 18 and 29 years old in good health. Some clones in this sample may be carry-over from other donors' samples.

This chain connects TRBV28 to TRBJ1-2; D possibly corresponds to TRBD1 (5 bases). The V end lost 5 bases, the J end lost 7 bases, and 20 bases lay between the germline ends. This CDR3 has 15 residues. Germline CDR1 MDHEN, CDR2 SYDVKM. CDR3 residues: CASSGAPGSGSGYTF. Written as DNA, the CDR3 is TGTGCCAGCAGTGGAGCTCCGGGTTCAGGGTCTGGCTACACCTTC.

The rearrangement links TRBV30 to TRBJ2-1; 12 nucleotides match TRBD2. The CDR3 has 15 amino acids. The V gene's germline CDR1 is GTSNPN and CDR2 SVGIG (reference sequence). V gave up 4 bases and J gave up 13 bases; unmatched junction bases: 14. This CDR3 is CAWKRGLAGGPTQFF. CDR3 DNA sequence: TGTGCCTGGAAAAGGGGGCTAGCGGGAGGGCCAACACAGTTCTTC.

CDR3 residues: CASSIPSFAGGTDTQYF. In DNA form, the CDR3 reads TGTGCCAGTAGTATCCCTAGTTTCGCAGGGGGCACAGATACGCAGTATTTT. The chain employs TRBV19 and TRBJ2-3; TRBD1 is a possible D gene (6 bases). Trimming removed 3 bases at V and 1 base at J, with 17 bases between. The CDR3 runs to 17 residues. Looked up from germline, CDR1 is LNHDA and CDR2 is SQIVND (reference sequence).

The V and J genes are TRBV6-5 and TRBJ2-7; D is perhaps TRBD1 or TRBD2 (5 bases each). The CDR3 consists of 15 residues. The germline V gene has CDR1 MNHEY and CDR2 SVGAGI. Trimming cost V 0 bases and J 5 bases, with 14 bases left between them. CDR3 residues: CASSYSPGTRNEQYF. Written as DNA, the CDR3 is TGTGCCAGCAGTTACTCCCCAGGGACGAGAAACGAGCAGTACTTC.

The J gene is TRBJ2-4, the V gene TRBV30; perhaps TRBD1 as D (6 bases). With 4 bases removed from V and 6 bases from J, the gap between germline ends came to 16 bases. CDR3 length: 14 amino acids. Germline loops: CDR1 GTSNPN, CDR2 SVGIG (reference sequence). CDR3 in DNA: TGTGCCTGGATGTGGGGTAGGGGGAGAAACATTCAGTACTTC. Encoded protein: CAWMWGRGRNIQYF.

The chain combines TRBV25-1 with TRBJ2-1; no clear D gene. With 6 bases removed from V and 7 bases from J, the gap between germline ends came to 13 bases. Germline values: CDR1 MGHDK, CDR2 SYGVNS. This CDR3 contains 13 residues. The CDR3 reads CASRAPGRNEQFF. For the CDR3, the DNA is TGTGCCAGCAGGGCCCCGGGCCGGAATGAGCAGTTCTTC.

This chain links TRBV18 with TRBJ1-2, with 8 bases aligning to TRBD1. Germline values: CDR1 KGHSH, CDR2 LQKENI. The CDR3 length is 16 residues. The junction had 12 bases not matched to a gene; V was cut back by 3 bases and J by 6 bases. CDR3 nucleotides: TGTGCCAGCTCACCCCAGAATACGGACAGGGTCAATGGCTACACCTTC. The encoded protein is CASSPQNTDRVNGYTF.

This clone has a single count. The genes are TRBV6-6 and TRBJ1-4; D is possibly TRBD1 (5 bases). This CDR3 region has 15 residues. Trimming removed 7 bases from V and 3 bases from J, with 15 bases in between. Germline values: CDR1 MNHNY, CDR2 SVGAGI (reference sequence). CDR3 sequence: CASTAGGFPNEKLFF. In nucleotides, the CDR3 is TGTGCCAGCACGGCGGGGGGTTTTCCTAATGAAAAACTGTTTTTT.

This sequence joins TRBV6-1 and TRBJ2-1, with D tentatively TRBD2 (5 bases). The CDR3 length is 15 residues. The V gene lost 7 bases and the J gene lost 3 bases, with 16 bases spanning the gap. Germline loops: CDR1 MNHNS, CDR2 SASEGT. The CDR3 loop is CASTRAPGDYNEQFF. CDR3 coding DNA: TGTGCCAGCACCCGCGCCCCCGGGGACTACAATGAGCAGTTCTTC.

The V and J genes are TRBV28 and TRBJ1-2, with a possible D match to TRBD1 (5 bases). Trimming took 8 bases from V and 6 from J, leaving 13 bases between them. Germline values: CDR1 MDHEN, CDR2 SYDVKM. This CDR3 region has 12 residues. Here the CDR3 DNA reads TGTGCCAGCCGCCCGGGACCTAATGGCTACACCTTC. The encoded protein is CASRPGPNGYTF.

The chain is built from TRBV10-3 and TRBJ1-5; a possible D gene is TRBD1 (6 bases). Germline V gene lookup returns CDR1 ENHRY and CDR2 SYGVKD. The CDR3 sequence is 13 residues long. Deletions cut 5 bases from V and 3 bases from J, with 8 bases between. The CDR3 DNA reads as TGTGCCATCAGTTACAGGGACAATCAGCCCCAGCATTTT. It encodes CAISYRDNQPQHF.

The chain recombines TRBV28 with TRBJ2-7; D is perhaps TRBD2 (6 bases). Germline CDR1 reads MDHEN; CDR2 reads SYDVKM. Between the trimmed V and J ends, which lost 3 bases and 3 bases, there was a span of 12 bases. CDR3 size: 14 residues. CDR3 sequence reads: CASSFEWDFYEQYF. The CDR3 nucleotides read TGTGCCAGCAGTTTTGAGTGGGACTTCTACGAGCAGTACTTC.

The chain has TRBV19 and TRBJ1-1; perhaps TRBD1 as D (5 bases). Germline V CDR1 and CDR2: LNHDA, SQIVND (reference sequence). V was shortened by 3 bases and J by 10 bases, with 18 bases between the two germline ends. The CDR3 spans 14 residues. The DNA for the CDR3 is TGTGCCAGTAGTATCCGAGGGGCCGGGCTGTCAGCTTTCTTT. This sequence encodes CASSIRGAGLSAFF.

CDR3 region: CASSLTTGSTNEKLFF. DNA of the CDR3: TGCGCCAGCAGCCTCACGACCGGGTCAACTAATGAAAAACTGTTTTTT. This chain links TRBV4-3 with TRBJ1-4; D uncertain. The V gene lost 4 bases and the J gene lost 0 bases, with 12 bases spanning the gap. The CDR3 runs to 16 residues. Germline V gene data show CDR1 as LGHNA and CDR2 as YSLEER.

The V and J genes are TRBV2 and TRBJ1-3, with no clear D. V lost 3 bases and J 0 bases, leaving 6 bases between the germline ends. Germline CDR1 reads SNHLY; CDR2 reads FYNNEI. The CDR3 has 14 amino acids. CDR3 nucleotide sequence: TGTGCCAGCAGTGACAGGACCTCTGGAAACACCATATATTTT. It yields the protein CASSDRTSGNTIYF.

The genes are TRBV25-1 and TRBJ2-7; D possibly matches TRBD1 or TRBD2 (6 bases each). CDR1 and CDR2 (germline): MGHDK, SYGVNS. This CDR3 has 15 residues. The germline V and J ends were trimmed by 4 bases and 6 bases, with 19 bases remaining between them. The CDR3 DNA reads TGTGCCAGCAGTGCCGCGGGAACAGGGTTGGTCGAGCAGTACTTC. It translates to CASSAAGTGLVEQYF.

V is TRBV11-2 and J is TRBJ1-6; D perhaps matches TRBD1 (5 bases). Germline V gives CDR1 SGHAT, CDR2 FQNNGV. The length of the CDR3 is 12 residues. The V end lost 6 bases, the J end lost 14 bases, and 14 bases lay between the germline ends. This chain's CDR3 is CASSFTGVTLHF. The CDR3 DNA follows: TGTGCCAGCAGTTTCACGGGGGTCACCCTCCACTTT.

CDR3 DNA sequence: TGTGCCTGGAGTTTATCAGGGGGCTGGAATCAGCCCCAGCATTTT. It yields the protein CAWSLSGGWNQPQHF. The rearrangement uses TRBV30 and TRBJ1-5; 8 bases match TRBD1. V trimming: 2 bases; J trimming: 4 bases; junction bases outside the gene matches: 7. Per the germline V gene, CDR1 is GTSNPN and CDR2 is SVGIG (reference sequence). There are 15 residues in the CDR3.

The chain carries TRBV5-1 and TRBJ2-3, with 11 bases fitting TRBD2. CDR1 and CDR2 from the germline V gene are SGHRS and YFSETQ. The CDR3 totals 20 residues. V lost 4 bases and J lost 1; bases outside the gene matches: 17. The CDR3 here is CASSPGTSGDLPRGTDTQYF. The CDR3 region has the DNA TGCGCCAGCAGCCCTGGGACTAGCGGAGATCTACCTAGGGGCACAGATACGCAGTATTTT.

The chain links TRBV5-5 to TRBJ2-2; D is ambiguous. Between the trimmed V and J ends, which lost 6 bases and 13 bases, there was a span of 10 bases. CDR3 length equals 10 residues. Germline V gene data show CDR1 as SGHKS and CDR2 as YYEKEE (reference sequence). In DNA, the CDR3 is TGTGCCAGCATCCTAAAGTGGCTGTTTTTT. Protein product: CASILKWLFF.

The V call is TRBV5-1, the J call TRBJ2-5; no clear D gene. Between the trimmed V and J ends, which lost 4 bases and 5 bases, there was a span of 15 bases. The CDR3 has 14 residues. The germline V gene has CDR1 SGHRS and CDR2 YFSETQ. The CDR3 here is CASSDVSGHETQYF. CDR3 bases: TGCGCCAGCAGCGACGTGAGTGGTCACGAGACCCAGTACTTC.

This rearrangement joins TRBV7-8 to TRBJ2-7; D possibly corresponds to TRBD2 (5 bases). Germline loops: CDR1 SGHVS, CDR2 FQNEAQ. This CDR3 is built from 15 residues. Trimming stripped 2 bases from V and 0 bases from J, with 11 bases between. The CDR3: CASSLTGGYSYEQYF. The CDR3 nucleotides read TGTGCCAGCAGCTTAACCGGAGGATACTCCTACGAGCAGTACTTC. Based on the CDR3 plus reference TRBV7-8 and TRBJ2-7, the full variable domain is GAGVSQSPRYKVAKRGQDVALRCDPISGHVSLFWYQQALGQGPEFLTYFQNEAQLDKSGLPSDRFFAERPEGSVSTLKIQRTQQEDSAVYLCASSLTGGYSYEQYFGPGTRLTVT.

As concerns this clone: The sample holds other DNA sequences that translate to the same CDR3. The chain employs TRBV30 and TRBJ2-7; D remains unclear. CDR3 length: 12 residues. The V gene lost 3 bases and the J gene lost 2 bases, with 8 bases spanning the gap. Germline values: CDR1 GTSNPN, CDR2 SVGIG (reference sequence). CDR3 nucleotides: TGTGCCTGGAGCGCCGGTACCTACGAGCAGTACTTC. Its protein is CAWSAGTYEQYF. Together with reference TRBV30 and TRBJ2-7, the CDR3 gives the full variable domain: SQTIHQWPATLVQPVGSPLSLECTVEGTSNPNLYWYRQAAGRGLQLLFYSVGIGQISSEVPQNLSASRPQDRQFILSSKKLLLSDSGFYLCAWSAGTYEQYFGPGTRLTVT.

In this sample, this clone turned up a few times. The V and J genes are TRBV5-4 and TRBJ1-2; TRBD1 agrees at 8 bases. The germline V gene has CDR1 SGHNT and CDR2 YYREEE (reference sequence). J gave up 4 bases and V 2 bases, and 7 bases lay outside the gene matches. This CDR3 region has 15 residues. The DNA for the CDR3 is TGTGCCAGCAGCTTCGGACAGGGAAGGGTCTATGGCTACACCTTC. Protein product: CASSFGQGRVYGYTF.

Written as DNA, the CDR3 is TGTGCCAGCAGCTCAGGACAGGTACGAAGCACAGATACGCAGTATTTT. This encodes CASSSGQVRSTDTQYF. The chain couples TRBV5-4 to TRBJ2-3, with 7 bases identical to TRBD1. This CDR3 has 16 amino acids. With 3 bases clipped from V and 0 bases from J, the junction kept 7 bases outside the gene matches. Germline V gene data show CDR1 as SGHNT and CDR2 as YYREEE (reference sequence).

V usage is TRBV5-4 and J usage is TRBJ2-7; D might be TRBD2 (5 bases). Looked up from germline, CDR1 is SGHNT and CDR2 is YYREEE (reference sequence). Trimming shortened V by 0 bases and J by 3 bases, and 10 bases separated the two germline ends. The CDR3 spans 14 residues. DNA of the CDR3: TGTGCCAGCAGCTTGGCTGGAGGACTCTACGAGCAGTACTTC. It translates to CASSLAGGLYEQYF.

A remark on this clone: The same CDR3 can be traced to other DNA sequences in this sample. DNA of the CDR3: TGTGCCAGCAGTTACTCCAGGTACAATGAGCAGTTCTTC. Amino acids: CASSYSRYNEQFF. The chain couples TRBV6-5 to TRBJ2-1, with D unclear. Trimming cost V 0 bases and J 4 bases, with 4 bases left between them. This CDR3 region has 13 residues. Germline V gives CDR1 MNHEY, CDR2 SVGAGI.

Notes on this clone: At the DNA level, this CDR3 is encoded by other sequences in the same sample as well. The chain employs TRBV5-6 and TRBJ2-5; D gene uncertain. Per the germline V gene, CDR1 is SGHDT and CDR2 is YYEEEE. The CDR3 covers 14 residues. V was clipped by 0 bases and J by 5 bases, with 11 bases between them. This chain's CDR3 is CASSLGPGEETQYF. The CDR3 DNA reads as TGTGCCAGCAGCTTGGGTCCCGGAGAGGAGACCCAGTACTTC.

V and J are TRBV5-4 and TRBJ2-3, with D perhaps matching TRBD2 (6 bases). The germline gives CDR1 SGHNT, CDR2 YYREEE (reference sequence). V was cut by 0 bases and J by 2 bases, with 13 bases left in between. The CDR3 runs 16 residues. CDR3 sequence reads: CASSLGTVAATDTQYF. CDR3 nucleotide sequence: TGTGCCAGCAGCTTGGGTACGGTAGCGGCCACAGATACGCAGTATTTT.

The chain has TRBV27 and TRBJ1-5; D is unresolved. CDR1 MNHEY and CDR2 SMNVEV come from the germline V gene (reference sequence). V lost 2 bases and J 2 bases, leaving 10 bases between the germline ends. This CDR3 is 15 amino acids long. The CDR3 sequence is CASSLLGSGNQPQHF. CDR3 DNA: TGTGCCAGCAGTTTACTAGGTAGCGGCAATCAGCCCCAGCATTTT.

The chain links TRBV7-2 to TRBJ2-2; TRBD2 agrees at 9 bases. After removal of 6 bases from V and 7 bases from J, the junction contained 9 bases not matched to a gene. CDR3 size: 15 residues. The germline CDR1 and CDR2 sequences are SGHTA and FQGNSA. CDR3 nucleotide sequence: TGTGCCAGCAGTCCAAGACTAGCGGCTAGCGGGGAGCTGTTTTTT. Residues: CASSPRLAASGELFF.